This T cell receptor (beta chain) was obtained from a study of T cell repertoires in cytomegalovirus infection. Background on the study: Recently identified HLA-C-restricted and well-studied HLA-B-restricted CMV epitopes were used. Public TCR beta signatures provided an indication of both CMV infection and a matching HLA type.

Study outcomes and limitations: There were HLA-C-restricted CMV-specific TCR beta clonotypes dominating the ex vivo response. Individuals carrying CMV plus the relevant HLA were identified by cumulative frequency of public TCR beta families.

Details on this clonotype: Antigen unknown.

The V gene's germline CDR1 is SGHTA and CDR2 FQGTGA. V gave up 5 bases and J gave up 3 bases; unmatched junction bases: 9. This CDR3 region has 15 residues. TCRdb processed the reads anew with MiXCR; each CDR3 protein has one entry. Among some 480,000 distinct CDR3 sequences listed, roughly a third were seen once. This sequence originates from a human donor in good health (CMV status not recorded). Some clones in this sample may be carry-over from other donors' samples. Sample: cultured PBMCs, taken from culture after CMV antigen stimulation. The gene calls are TRBV7-3 and TRBJ2-7; 8 nucleotides align to TRBD2. The CDR3 here is CASSQAGGGYYEQYF. CDR3 nucleotide sequence: TGTGCCAGCAGCCAGGCGGGGGGAGGCTACTACGAGCAGTACTTC.